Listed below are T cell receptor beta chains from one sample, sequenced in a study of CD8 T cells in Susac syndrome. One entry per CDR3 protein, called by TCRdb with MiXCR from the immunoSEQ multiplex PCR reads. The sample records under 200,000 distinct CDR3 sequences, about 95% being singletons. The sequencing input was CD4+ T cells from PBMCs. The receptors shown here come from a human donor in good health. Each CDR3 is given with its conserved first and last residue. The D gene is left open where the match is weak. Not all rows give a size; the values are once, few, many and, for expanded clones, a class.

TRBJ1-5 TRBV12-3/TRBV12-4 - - TGTGCCAGTAAGGGTCAGGCGGCTCAGCCCCAGCATTTT CASKGQAAQPQHF
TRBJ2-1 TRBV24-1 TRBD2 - TGTGCCACACGACCAGCGGGAATAGTCTCCTACAATGAGCAGTTCTTC CATRPAGIVSYNEQFF
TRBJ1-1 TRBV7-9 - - TGTGCCAGCAGCCGACAGCCCAATGAAGCTTTCTTT CASSRQPNEAFF
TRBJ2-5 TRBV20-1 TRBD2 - TGCAGTGCTAGACACAGCGGGACTTTAAGGGAGACCCAGTACTTC CSARHSGTLRETQYF
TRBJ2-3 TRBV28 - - TGTGCCAGCAGTTTGGGGGGCGCATATACGCAGTATTTT CASSLGGAYTQYF
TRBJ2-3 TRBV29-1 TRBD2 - TGCATCGGGGCTAGCGGGAGTTGGAAGGGAGATACGCAGTATTTT CIGASGSWKGDTQYF
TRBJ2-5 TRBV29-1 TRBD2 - TGCAGCGCATTAAGTGCCCCCGGGGTAGCGGGTGCTGAGACCCAGTACTTC CSALSAPGVAGAETQYF
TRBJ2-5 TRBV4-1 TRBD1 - TGCGCCAGCAGCCAAGTGGGGACAGGGGGCGCTGGGGAGACCCAGTACTTC CASSQVGTGGAGETQYF
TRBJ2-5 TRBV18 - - TGTGCCAGCTCACCCCACCCACAAGAGACCCAGTACTTC CASSPHPQETQYF
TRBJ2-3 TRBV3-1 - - TGTGCCAGCATGGCGGGAATATCAGATACGCAGTATTTT CASMAGISDTQYF
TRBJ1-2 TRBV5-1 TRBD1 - TGCGCCAGCAGCCTAGGAGGACAGGCGTTGAATGGCTACACCTTC CASSLGGQALNGYTF
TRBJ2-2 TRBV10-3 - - TGTGCCATCAGTGAGTGGGAGTCCGGGGAGCTGTTTTTT CAISEWESGELFF
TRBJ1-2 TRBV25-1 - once TGTGCCAGCAGTGAATTACCTAATGTTCCTGGCTACACCTTC CASSELPNVPGYTF
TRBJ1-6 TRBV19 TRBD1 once TGTGCCAGTATGCGGACAGGGGATTCACCCCTCCACTTT CASMRTGDSPLHF
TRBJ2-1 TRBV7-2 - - TGTGCCAGCAGCTTTAACAGGGCGAACAATGAGCAGTTCTTC CASSFNRANNEQFF
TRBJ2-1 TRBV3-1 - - TGTGCCAGCAGCCCCGCGGGGGCCTGGAGTGCGGAGTTCTTC CASSPAGAWSAEFF
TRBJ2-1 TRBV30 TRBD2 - TGTGCCTGGAGTGTTGCGAGGACTAGCGGGAGGCTCAATGAGCAGTTCTTC CAWSVARTSGRLNEQFF
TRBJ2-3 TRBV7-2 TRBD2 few TGTGCCAGCAGCTTAGGACTAGCGGAAAGCACAGATACGCAGTATTTT CASSLGLAESTDTQYF
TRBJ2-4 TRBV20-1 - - TGCAGTGCTAGAGTCGGATGGGTTCGAGACATTCAGTACTTC CSARVGWVRDIQYF
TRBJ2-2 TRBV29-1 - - TGCAGCGTTGGGAAAAACGCGAACACCGGGGAGCTGTTTTTT CSVGKNANTGELFF
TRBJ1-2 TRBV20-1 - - TGCAGTGCCCATGTCCAGGACGGCTATGGCTACACCTTC CSAHVQDGYGYTF
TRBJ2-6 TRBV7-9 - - TGTGCCAGCAGCGCTTACGGGGGTCGGTCTGGGGCCAACGTCCTGACTTTC CASSAYGGRSGANVLTF
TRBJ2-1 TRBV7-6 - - TGTGCCAGCAGCTTATTTGGCTACAATGAGCAGTTCTTC CASSLFGYNEQFF
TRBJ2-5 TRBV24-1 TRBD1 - TGTGCCACAGGACAGGGGACGGGGGAGACCCAGTACTTC CATGQGTGETQYF
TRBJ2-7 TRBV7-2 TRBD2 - TGTGCCAGCAGCCCGACTAGCGGGGGTACCTACGAGCAGTACTTC CASSPTSGGTYEQYF
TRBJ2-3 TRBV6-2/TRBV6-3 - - TGTGCCAGCAAAGGTCTTGGTAGCACAGATACGCAGTATTTT CASKGLGSTDTQYF
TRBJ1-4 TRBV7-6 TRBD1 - TGTGCCAGCAGCTTAAACAGGGGGCAAACTGAAAAACTGTTTTTT CASSLNRGQTEKLFF
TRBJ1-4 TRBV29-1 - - TGCAGCGCATTCCGGGCTGGGCTTGAAAAACTGTTTTTT CSAFRAGLEKLFF